The clone carrying this TCR beta chain was detected only a few times. The CDR3 extends over 18 amino acids. J gave up 0 bases and V 2 bases, and 8 bases lay outside the gene matches. Looked up from germline, CDR1 is SGHRS and CDR2 is YFSETQ. The data are from a study of control samples from healthy donors and cancer patients. Assay: immunoSEQ multiplex PCR; the TCRdb copy retains only in-frame clones and omits some. The sample records about 100,000 clones, about 91% being singletons. This sequence joins TRBV5-1 and TRBJ1-6; 7 nucleotides match TRBD1. The clonotype was recovered from a woman aged 18-35 years in good health. Sequenced sample: blood. The DNA for the CDR3 is TGCGCCAGCAGCTTAAGGGACAGTGGAAGCTCCTATAATTCACCCCTCCACTTT. Protein sequence: CASSLRDSGSSYNSPLHF.